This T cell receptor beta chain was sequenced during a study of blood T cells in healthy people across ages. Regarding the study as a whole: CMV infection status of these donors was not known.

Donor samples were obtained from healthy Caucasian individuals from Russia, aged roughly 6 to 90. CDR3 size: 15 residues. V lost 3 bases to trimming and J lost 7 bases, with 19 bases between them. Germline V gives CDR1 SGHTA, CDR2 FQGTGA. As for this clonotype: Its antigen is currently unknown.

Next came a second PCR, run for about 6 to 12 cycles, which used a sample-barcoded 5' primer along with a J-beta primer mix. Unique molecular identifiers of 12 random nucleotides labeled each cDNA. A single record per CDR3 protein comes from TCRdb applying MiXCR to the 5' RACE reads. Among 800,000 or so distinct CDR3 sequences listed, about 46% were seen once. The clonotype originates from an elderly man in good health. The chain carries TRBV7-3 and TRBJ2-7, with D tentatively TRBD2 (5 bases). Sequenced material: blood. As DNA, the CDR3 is TGTGCCAGCAGCTTTACGGGGTCCTCCTACAATGAGCAGTACTTC. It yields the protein CASSFTGSSYNEQYF.